This is a list of T cell receptor beta chains from one sample in a study of cytomegalovirus exposure and HLA in healthy donors. Method: immunoSEQ multiplex PCR; TCRdb's copy keeps in-frame clones and lacks some. The sample has under 50,000 clones; approximately 95% are singletons. The sequencing sample was made of PBMCs. The source of these receptors is a woman under 30 in good health and CMV-seropositive. Each CDR3 is given with its conserved first and last residue. Fields, in order: D gene, V gene, J gene, clone size, CDR3 protein, CDR3 DNA. A D gene is named only where the DNA matches it firmly. Clone size is given for some rows only: seen once, a few or many times, or a class if the clone is expanded.

TRBD1,TRBV5-1,TRBJ1-1,NA,CASSLGDTGATEAFF,TGCGCCAGCAGCTTGGGAGACACAGGGGCCACTGAAGCTTTCTTT
TRBD1,TRBV19,TRBJ1-1,NA,CATSKGQAMNTEAFF,TGTGCCACCTCCAAGGGACAGGCAATGAACACTGAAGCTTTCTTT
NA,TRBV18,TRBJ2-2,NA,CASSPTTGRNTGELFF,TGTGCCAGCTCACCGACTACAGGGAGGAACACCGGGGAGCTGTTTTTT
TRBD1,TRBV28,TRBJ2-6,NA,CASRRDRGVGGSGANVLTF,TGTGCCAGCAGAAGGGACAGGGGTGTCGGGGGCTCTGGGGCCAACGTCCTGACTTTC
TRBD1,TRBV5-6,TRBJ2-4,NA,CASSTGDRALAKNIQYF,TGTGCCAGCAGCACGGGGGACAGGGCGCTAGCCAAAAACATTCAGTACTTC
TRBD2,TRBV5-1,TRBJ2-1,NA,CASSPEGTRRYNEQFF,TGCGCCAGCAGCCCGGAAGGGACTAGACGGTACAATGAGCAGTTCTTC
TRBD1,TRBV4-1,TRBJ2-1,NA,CASSQDRQGRNEQFF,TGCGCCAGCAGCCAAGACCGACAGGGGCGGAATGAGCAGTTCTTC
TRBD1,TRBV5-4,TRBJ2-7,NA,CASSLGQGGSYEQYF,TGTGCCAGCAGCTTGGGACAGGGGGGTTCCTACGAGCAGTACTTC
TRBD1,TRBV28,TRBJ1-6,NA,CASNPKGAQRLLPLHF,TGTGCCAGCAATCCAAAGGGGGCGCAGAGGCTTCTACCCCTCCACTTT
NA,TRBV7-2,TRBJ2-5,once,CASTGWGPGETQYF,TGTGCCAGCACCGGGTGGGGGCCCGGAGAGACCCAGTACTTC
NA,TRBV28,TRBJ1-2,NA,CASRQGTYGYTF,TGTGCCAGCAGGCAAGGGACATATGGCTACACCTTC
TRBD2,TRBV5-4,TRBJ2-3,NA,CASSLLSGTSTDTQYF,TGTGCCAGCAGCTTGTTAAGCGGGACTAGCACAGATACGCAGTATTTT
NA,TRBV21-1,TRBJ1-2,NA,CASSKPDRGDGYTF,TGTGCCAGCAGCAAGCCGGACAGGGGTGATGGCTACACCTTC
TRBD1,TRBV5-8,TRBJ2-1,NA,CASSSGTGPYNEQFF,TGTGCCAGCAGTTCCGGGACAGGGCCCTACAATGAGCAGTTCTTC
TRBD1,TRBV7-2,TRBJ2-2,NA,CASRGDSDTGELFF,TGTGCCAGCAGGGGGGACAGCGACACCGGGGAGCTGTTTTTT
NA,TRBV27,TRBJ2-7,NA,CASSLDRGGAYEQYF,TGTGCCAGCAGTTTAGATCGCGGGGGCGCCTACGAGCAGTACTTC
NA,TRBV6-5,TRBJ1-1,NA,CASSPGYTEAFF,TGTGCCAGCAGTCCAGGGTACACTGAAGCTTTCTTT
TRBD1,TRBV5-4,TRBJ1-3,NA,CASSNLGQARNTIYF,TGTGCCAGCAGTAACTTGGGACAGGCTAGAAACACCATATATTTT
TRBD1,TRBV5-1,TRBJ2-3,NA,CASSLTGGADTQYF,TGCGCCAGCAGCTTGACAGGGGGTGCAGATACGCAGTATTTT
NA,TRBV29-1,TRBJ2-2,NA,CSVERTGTGELFF,TGCAGCGTTGAAAGGACGGGGACCGGGGAGCTGTTTTTT